This T cell receptor (beta chain) emerged from a study of technical replicates of blood from a few donors. The CDR3 is made up of 15 amino acids. CDR1 is SGHTA and CDR2 is FQGNSA in the germline V gene. V was pared by 4 bases and J by 1 base, with 6 bases of the junction left unmatched. Sequenced by immunoSEQ multiplex PCR; TCRdb stores in-frame clones only, minus some. The top ten clones hold roughly 0.4% of a sample with 60,000 to 95,000 clones, roughly 89% of them seen once. The specimen sequenced was T cells isolated from PBMCs. V gene TRBV7-2 combines with J gene TRBJ1-2, with TRBD1 matching 7 bases. The sequence was collected from a human donor in good health. Some clones in this sample may be carry-over from other donors' samples. CDR3 DNA sequence: TGTGCCAGCAGCTCTTCCGGGACAGATAACTATGGCTACACCTTC. It translates to CASSSSGTDNYGYTF.